One sample yielded the 9 T cell receptor beta chains listed below, sequenced in a study of technical replicates of blood from a few donors. The table came from immunoSEQ multiplex PCR; TCRdb's copy has only in-frame clones and leaves some out. The sample includes approximately 88,000 clones, roughly 94% seen only once; the top ten take about 0.23%. The source material was T cells isolated from PBMCs. The receptors were sampled from a human donor in good health.

The chain recombines TRBV5-1 with TRBJ2-7; possible D gene TRBD1, 5 bases. The CDR3 runs 13 residues. V dropped 2 bases and J dropped 3 bases, with 9 bases sitting between them. Germline V CDR1 and CDR2: SGHRS, YFSETQ. This chain's CDR3 is CASSLSGIYEQYF. The CDR3 nucleotides are TGCGCCAGCAGCTTATCAGGGATCTACGAGCAGTACTTC.

V and J are TRBV4-1 and TRBJ1-1; 9 bases are shared with TRBD1. This CDR3 spans 20 amino acids. Trimming at V came to 1 base and at J to 4 bases, leaving 19 bases not matched to a gene. The germline V gene encodes CDR1 MGHRA and CDR2 YSYEKL. This chain's CDR3 is CASSQGWLVGQGYMGTEAFF. The CDR3, as DNA: TGCGCCAGCAGCCAAGGCTGGCTTGTAGGACAGGGGTATATGGGCACTGAAGCTTTCTTT.

This chain joins TRBV2 and TRBJ2-5; D ambiguous. The CDR3 runs to 12 residues. Germline-derived CDR1 and CDR2 are SNHLY and FYNNEI. The V end was cut by 5 bases, the J end by 7 bases, with 11 bases between. CDR3 protein: CASSTSVGTQYF. The CDR3 DNA reads TGTGCCAGCAGTACGTCCGTCGGGACCCAGTACTTC. The full variable domain, in which reference TRBV2 and TRBJ2-5 provide the parts outside the CDR3, is EPEVTQTPSHQVTQMGQEVILRCVPISNHLYFYWYRQILGQKVEFLVSFYNNEISEKSEIFDDQFSVERPDGSNFTLKIRSTKLEDSAMYFCASSTSVGTQYFGPGTRLLVL.

This sequence joins TRBV11-2 and TRBJ2-1, with a weak D call TRBD2 (5 bases). The CDR3 is made up of 15 amino acids. Between the trimmed V and J ends, which lost 0 bases and 10 bases, there was a span of 16 bases. From germline, CDR1 is SGHAT and CDR2 FQNNGV. This CDR3 reads CASSLEDSTVLEQFF. CDR3 coding DNA: TGTGCCAGCAGCTTAGAGGACTCAACCGTGTTAGAGCAGTTCTTC.

J is TRBJ2-5 and V is TRBV5-1; 9 bases are shared with TRBD2. The CDR3 runs to 16 residues. The germline V gene encodes CDR1 SGHRS and CDR2 YFSETQ. The V gene end was trimmed by 6 bases and the J gene end by 5 bases; junction bases not matched to a gene: 14. CDR3 protein: CASTPFAGGPDETQYF. The CDR3 coding sequence is TGCGCCAGCACTCCGTTCGCGGGGGGGCCCGACGAGACCCAGTACTTC.

The chain employs TRBV5-1 and TRBJ2-7; no firm D call. The CDR3 runs 12 residues. The V end lost 0 bases, the J end lost 6 bases, and 7 bases lay between the germline ends. Germline V gives CDR1 SGHRS, CDR2 YFSETQ. The CDR3 protein is CASSLAGGEQYF. The CDR3, as DNA: TGCGCCAGCAGCTTGGCCGGCGGCGAGCAGTACTTC.

The gene calls are TRBV6-5 and TRBJ1-2, with TRBD1 as a possible D gene (5 bases). CDR3 length: 13 residues. Germline loops: CDR1 MNHEY, CDR2 SVGAGI. The V end was cut by 6 bases, the J end by 4 bases, with 12 bases between. DNA for the CDR3: TGTGCCAGCAGCTCCACAGGAACCTATGGCTACACCTTC. This translates into CASSSTGTYGYTF.

This sequence joins TRBV4-1 and TRBJ2-1, with 11 bases lining up with TRBD2. Germline CDR1 MGHRA, CDR2 YSYEKL. J lost 6 bases, V lost 5 bases, and 6 bases had no gene match. This CDR3 contains 15 residues. As DNA, the CDR3 is TGCGCCAGCAGCGGTACTAGCGGGAGCATCAATGAGCAGTTCTTC. Translated, it gives CASSGTSGSINEQFF.

The genes are TRBV15 and TRBJ1-2, with D perhaps matching TRBD1 (6 bases). Between the trimmed V and J ends, which lost 0 bases and 2 bases, there was a span of 16 bases. This CDR3 is 17 amino acids long. Germline CDR1 LNHNV, CDR2 YYDKDF (reference sequence). As DNA, the CDR3 is TGTGCCACCAGCAGAGAGTCCTCGGGGGGGCGCAACTATGGCTACACCTTC. The encoded protein is CATSRESSGGRNYGYTF.